This TCR beta chain came from a study of blood T cell repertoires in COVID-19. Looked up from germline, CDR1 is DFQATT and CDR2 is SNEGSKA (reference sequence). V trimming: 6 bases; J trimming: 9 bases; junction bases outside the gene matches: 7. CDR3 length: 11 amino acids. Measured with immunoSEQ multiplex PCR; TCRdb has only the in-frame clones, and not every one. Of a few hundred thousand clones in the sample, 70% to 85% are singletons; the top ten hold 0.7% to 1%. Sequenced input: peripheral blood. This clonotype was obtained from a human donor with COVID-19, enrolled during active disease. The donor label of this sample is uncertain. The genes are TRBV20-1 and TRBJ2-7, with TRBD1 matching 8 bases. The CDR3 DNA reads as TGCAGTGCGGGAGGACAGGGAAGGCAGTACTTC. Protein sequence: CSAGGQGRQYF.